What follows is one TCR beta chain and its context. Read data end 3 residues before the CDR3 end; the end is taken from the germline J gene. The data originate from a study of T cells in women clearing cervical HPV infection. Per the germline V gene, CDR1 is SGHVS and CDR2 is FQNEAQ. The CDR3 length is 16 residues. V was cut by 0 bases and J by 0 bases, with 6 bases left in between. Here immunoSEQ multiplex PCR was the method, and the copy in TCRdb shows in-frame clones only, minus some. This sample contains roughly 35,000 clones. The clonotype was recovered from a woman between 18 and 70 years old with a cervical HPV16 infection that either progressed to CIN3+ or cleared (not recorded which). The chain has TRBV7-8 and TRBJ2-6; no firm D call. The sequencing sample was made of blood buffy coat. The CDR3 bases that were read are TGTGCCAGCAGCTTAGCGCGAATCTCTGGGGCCAACGTC. The encoded protein is CASSLARISGANV. The complete CDR3 protein is CASSLARISGANVLTF.